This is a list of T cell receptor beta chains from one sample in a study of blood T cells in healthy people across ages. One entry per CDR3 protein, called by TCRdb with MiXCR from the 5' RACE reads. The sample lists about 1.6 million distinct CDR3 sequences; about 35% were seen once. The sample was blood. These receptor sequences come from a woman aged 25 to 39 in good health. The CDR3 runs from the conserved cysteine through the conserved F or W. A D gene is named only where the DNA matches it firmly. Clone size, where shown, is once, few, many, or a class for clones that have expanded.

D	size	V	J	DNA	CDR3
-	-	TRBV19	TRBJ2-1	TGTGCCAGTACGGAGCAGGTCAGTAGCTCCTACAATGAGCAGTTCTTC	CASTEQVSSSYNEQFF
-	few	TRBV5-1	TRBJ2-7	TGCGCCAGCAGCTTGGGTTTTCCATTAATCCACGAGCAGTACTTC	CASSLGFPLIHEQYF
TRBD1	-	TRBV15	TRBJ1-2	TGTGCCACCAGCGGAGCGATCCCAGGGGGTGGCTACACCTTC	CATSGAIPGGGYTF
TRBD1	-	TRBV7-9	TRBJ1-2	TGTGCCAGCGGCTTAGGGACAGGGGGCAATGGCTACACCTTC	CASGLGTGGNGYTF
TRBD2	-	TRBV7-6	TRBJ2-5	TGTGCCAGCAGTAGGAGACTAGCCGGAGAAGAGACCCAGTACTTC	CASSRRLAGEETQYF
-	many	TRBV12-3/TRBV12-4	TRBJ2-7	TGTGCCAGCAGTTTCACCATCGGACCTGACGAGCAGTACTTC	CASSFTIGPDEQYF
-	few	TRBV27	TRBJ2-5	TGTGCCAGCAGTTTTGGGCCAGTAGAGACCCAGTACTTC	CASSFGPVETQYF
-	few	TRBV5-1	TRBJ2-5	TGCGCCAGCAGCTCAAGACAGTTACAAGAGACCCAGTACTTC	CASSSRQLQETQYF
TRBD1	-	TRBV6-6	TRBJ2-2	TGTGCCAGCAGTTACTCACCGGGACAGGGTGTCGGGGAGCTGTTTTTT	CASSYSPGQGVGELFF
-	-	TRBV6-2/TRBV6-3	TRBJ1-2	TGTGCCGGCAGTTACTCGAGGTACAGCAACTATGGCTACACCTTC	CAGSYSRYSNYGYTF
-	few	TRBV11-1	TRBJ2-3	TGTGCCAGCAGCTTAGGGACTACCGTAAGCACAGATACGCAGTATTTT	CASSLGTTVSTDTQYF
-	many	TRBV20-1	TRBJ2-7	TGCAGTGCTAGAGATCCACTACGCGGGGTAGTACCCTACGAGCAGTACTTC	CSARDPLRGVVPYEQYF
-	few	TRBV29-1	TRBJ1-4	TGCAGCGTTGACCGGGGCGGTGGCGAAAAACTGTTTTTT	CSVDRGGGEKLFF
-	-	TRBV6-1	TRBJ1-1	TGTGCCAGCAACATAGCTTTTTTGTCTTTGGGACCGGAGGGGAACACTGAAGCTTTCTTT	CASNIAFLSLGPEGNTEAFF
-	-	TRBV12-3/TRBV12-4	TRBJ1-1	TGTGCCAGCAGGAAGGGACATTTGAACACTGAAGCTTTCTTT	CASRKGHLNTEAFF
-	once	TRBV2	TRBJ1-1	TGTGCCAGCAAAATCAGACCGAACACTGAAGCTTTCTTT	CASKIRPNTEAFF
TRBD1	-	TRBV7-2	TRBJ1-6	TGTGCCAGCAGCTCCCGGACAGGGGAAAATTCACCCCTCCACTTT	CASSSRTGENSPLHF
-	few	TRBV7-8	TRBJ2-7	TGTGCCAGCAGCTTACTAGAGGGCTACGAGCAGTACTTC	CASSLLEGYEQYF
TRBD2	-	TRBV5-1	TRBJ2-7	TGCGCCAGCAGCTTCAGGACTAGCGGGAGAGGCGACGAGCAGTACTTC	CASSFRTSGRGDEQYF
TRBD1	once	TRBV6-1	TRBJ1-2	TGTGCCGGCAGCAGAGACAGGGACGGTGGCTACACCTTC	CAGSRDRDGGYTF
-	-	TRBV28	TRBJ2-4	TGTGCCAGCAGTTTACTATCGGGGGCCAAAAACATTCAGTACTTC	CASSLLSGAKNIQYF
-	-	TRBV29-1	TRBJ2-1	TGCAGCGTGAAGGACCTAAGCTCCTACAATGAGCAGTTCTTC	CSVKDLSSYNEQFF
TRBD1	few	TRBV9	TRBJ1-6	TGTGCCAGCAGCAATACCGGGACAGGGAATTCACCCCTCCACTTT	CASSNTGTGNSPLHF
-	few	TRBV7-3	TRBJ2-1	TGTGCCAGCAGCCGCAGCGATCCCAATGAGCAGTTCTTC	CASSRSDPNEQFF
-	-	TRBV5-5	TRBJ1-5	TGTGCCAGCAGCTCGGAGTTCCCCAGCAATCAGCCCCAGCATTTT	CASSSEFPSNQPQHF
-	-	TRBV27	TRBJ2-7	TGTGCCAGCGCCGGAGGGCGGGACACCTACGAGCAGTACTTC	CASAGGRDTYEQYF
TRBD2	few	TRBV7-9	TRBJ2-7	TGTGCCAGCAGCTCTTATCTAGCGGGGGGGCCGTTTGATCCCTACGAGCAGTACTTC	CASSSYLAGGPFDPYEQYF
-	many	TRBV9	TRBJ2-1	TGTGCCAGCAGCGCCGAACAGCGAGGAGAGCAGTTCTTC	CASSAEQRGEQFF
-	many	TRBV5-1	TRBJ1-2	TGCGCCAGCAGCCTACAAGTGGGCGCTGACTATGGCTACACCTTC	CASSLQVGADYGYTF
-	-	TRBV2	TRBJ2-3	TGTGCCAGTAGTGAAGCCGACTTCCTCGGCACAGATACGCAGTATTTT	CASSEADFLGTDTQYF
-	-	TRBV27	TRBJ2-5	TGTGCCAGCAGGAAGGGGTTTCTAAAAGAGACCCAGTACTTC	CASRKGFLKETQYF
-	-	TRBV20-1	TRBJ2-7	TGCAGTGCGCCAGATGTACGCTACGAGCAGTACTTC	CSAPDVRYEQYF
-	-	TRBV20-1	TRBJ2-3	TGCAGTGTAAAAAAAGGGAGACGGAGCACAGATACGCAGTATTTT	CSVKKGRRSTDTQYF
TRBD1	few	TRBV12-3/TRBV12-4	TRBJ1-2	TGTGCCAGCAGTCTGAACCGGGACAGGGAACGTGGCTACACCTTC	CASSLNRDRERGYTF
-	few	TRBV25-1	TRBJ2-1	TGTGCCAGCACCGGTGGAGAGGGTCCCTACAATGAGCAGTTCTTC	CASTGGEGPYNEQFF
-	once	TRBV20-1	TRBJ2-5	TGCAGTGCTAGAGATGGGGTGGGAGTCCAAGAGACCCAGTACTTC	CSARDGVGVQETQYF
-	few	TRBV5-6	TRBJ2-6	TGTGCCAGCAGCTTACCGAGACAGCTACTTTCTGGGGCCAACGTCCTGACTTTC	CASSLPRQLLSGANVLTF
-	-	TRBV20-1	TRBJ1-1	TGCAGTGCTAGAGCGCTTCTTGTTGGGGATACAATTGAAGCTTTCTTT	CSARALLVGDTIEAFF
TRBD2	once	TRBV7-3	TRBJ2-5	TGTGCCAGCAGCACACCAAGACTAGCGGGGATCCAAGAGGCCCAGTACTTC	CASSTPRLAGIQEAQYF
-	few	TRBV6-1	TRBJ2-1	TGTGCCAGTAAGTCGGATGCTTACAATGAGCAGTTCTTC	CASKSDAYNEQFF
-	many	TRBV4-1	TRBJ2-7	TGCGCCAGCAGCCAGGGTTCAAACAGGGTATCCTACGAGCAGTACTTC	CASSQGSNRVSYEQYF
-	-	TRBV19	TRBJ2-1	TGTGCCAGTAGCGCCAGGGACAACTACTACAATGGGCAGTTCTTC	CASSARDNYYNGQFF
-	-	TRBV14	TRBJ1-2	TGTGCCAGCAGCCCCCGGATCCAACCCAACTATGGCTACACCTTC	CASSPRIQPNYGYTF
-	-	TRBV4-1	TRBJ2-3	TGCGCCAGCAGCCAAGGTGGCTTCGGGGATACGCAGTATTTT	CASSQGGFGDTQYF
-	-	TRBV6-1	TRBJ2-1	TGTGCCAGCATCCCAGGACGGCACAATGAGCAGTTCTTC	CASIPGRHNEQFF
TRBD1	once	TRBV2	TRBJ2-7	TGTGCCAGCATCCGGGCATCGAAACCGGGACAGGGGACCTACGAGCAGTACTTC	CASIRASKPGQGTYEQYF
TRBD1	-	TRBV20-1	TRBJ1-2	TGCAGTGCCGCAGGGGGGAACTATGGCTACACCTTC	CSAAGGNYGYTF
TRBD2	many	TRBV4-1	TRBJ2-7	TGCGCCAGCAGCCCACAAGGGCGGGAGGACCGCTACGAGCAGTACTTC	CASSPQGREDRYEQYF